Sequencing of this TCR beta chain was carried out in a study of cytomegalovirus exposure and HLA in healthy donors. The overall study: The roughly 120 validation repertoires and the roughly 680 first-cohort repertoires shared a platform, a later analysis reported. Overall study findings and caveats: Some TCR beta chains (around 180 of them) were listed as cytomegalovirus-associated. The authors confirmed in vitro that a few CMV-associated chains were specific for CMV antigens.

The study drew the donors from its roughly 110-subject validation cohort, separate from the approximately 700-subject first cohort. V lost 5 bases, J lost 7 bases, and 12 bases lay in between. This CDR3 contains 13 residues. Germline V gives CDR1 SEHNR, CDR2 FQNEAQ (reference sequence). Clones were read by immunoSEQ multiplex PCR, and TCRdb kept only the in-frame ones, dropping some. The sample comprises about 75,000 clones, 70% to 90% of which are singletons, and around 3% rests with the top ten. Of note for this clone: Its cognate antigen is unknown.

The chain recombines TRBV7-9 with TRBJ1-3; D may be TRBD1 (6 bases). This sequence was found in a man under 40 in good health and CMV-seronegative. The sequencing sample was made of PBMCs. The CDR3 region has the DNA TGTGCCAGCAGCCGGGGGGGGGCGAACACCATATATTTT. It specifies CASSRGGANTIYF.